This is a list of T cell receptor beta chains from one sample in a study of T-cell memory formation after mild COVID-19. MiXCR was run by TCRdb on the 5' RACE reads, yielding one entry per CDR3 protein. The table records approximately 150,000 distinct CDR3 sequences, about 5.7% of them present only once. Sequencing was done on a sample of PBMCs or a T cell subset sorted from them (not recorded which). These receptors came from an adult woman who had mild COVID-19 (a few samples of this study predate the infection). Cell type and time point are not known. Each CDR3 is given with its conserved first and last residue. The order of the fields is V gene, J gene, clone size, D gene, CDR3 protein, CDR3 DNA. D genes are given only for firm matches. Only part of the rows carry a size: once, few, many, or a class if the clone is expanded.

TRBV5-1,TRBJ2-5,few,.,CASSLQTDSKETQYF,TGCGCCAGCAGCTTACAGACCGACAGCAAAGAGACCCAGTACTTC
TRBV12-3/TRBV12-4,TRBJ1-1,many,.,CASKDTMNTEAFF,TGTGCCAGCAAGGACACCATGAACACTGAAGCTTTCTTT
TRBV27,TRBJ2-1,many,TRBD2,CASSSLGLAGGHDNEQFF,TGTGCCAGCAGTTCCCTGGGACTAGCGGGGGGGCACGACAATGAGCAGTTCTTC
TRBV27,TRBJ2-7,few,TRBD2,CASSLTSGRAEQYF,TGTGCCAGCAGCCTGACTAGCGGGAGGGCCGAGCAGTACTTC
TRBV7-3,TRBJ2-7,many,.,CASSLGDGPYEQYF,TGTGCCAGCAGCTTGGGGGACGGCCCCTACGAGCAGTACTTC
TRBV6-5,TRBJ2-7,few,.,CASSYGRNQPYEQYF,TGTGCCAGCAGTTACGGACGGAACCAACCCTACGAGCAGTACTTC
TRBV5-1,TRBJ2-1,many,.,CASSSGGSYNEQFF,TGCGCCAGCAGCTCTGGTGGATCTTACAATGAGCAGTTCTTC
TRBV12-3/TRBV12-4,TRBJ2-4,.,TRBD2,CASSQGLAGANIQYF,TGTGCCAGCAGCCAGGGACTAGCGGGAGCCAACATTCAGTACTTC
TRBV27,TRBJ1-4,.,TRBD1,CARGTRTGIAEKLFF,TGTGCCAGGGGGACCAGGACAGGGATCGCGGAAAAACTGTTTTTT
TRBV12-3/TRBV12-4,TRBJ2-5,.,.,CASGLGTKETQYF,TGTGCCAGCGGGCTAGGTACTAAAGAGACCCAGTACTTC
TRBV5-1,TRBJ1-2,.,.,CASSLVGVEGYTF,TGCGCCAGCAGCTTGGTCGGGGTAGAAGGCTACACCTTC
TRBV6-5,TRBJ1-2,many,.,CASSYSTFGADENYGYTF,TGTGCCAGCAGTTACTCAACTTTCGGAGCAGACGAGAACTATGGCTACACCTTC
TRBV7-9,TRBJ2-7,many,.,CASSFRGSSYEQYF,TGTGCCAGCAGCTTTCGGGGGAGCTCCTACGAGCAGTACTTC
TRBV30,TRBJ1-6,.,.,CAWSVAADSPLHF,TGTGCCTGGAGTGTGGCAGCTGATTCACCCCTCCACTTT
TRBV6-2/TRBV6-3,TRBJ2-3,.,.,CASSFGIRGRVTQYF,TGTGCCAGCAGTTTTGGGATACGTGGGAGAGTTACGCAGTATTTT
TRBV7-3,TRBJ2-1,many,.,CASSLGSSPYNEQFF,TGTGCCAGCAGCTTAGGTTCGAGTCCCTACAATGAGCAGTTCTTC
TRBV7-9,TRBJ1-1,many,.,CASSFGRGETEAFF,TGTGCCAGCAGCTTCGGACGGGGGGAAACTGAAGCTTTCTTT
TRBV7-2,TRBJ2-2,many,TRBD2,CASSPTSGRPGELFF,TGTGCCAGCAGCCCGACTAGCGGGAGACCCGGGGAGCTGTTTTTT
TRBV7-9,TRBJ2-1,many,.,CASSQRGSYNEQFF,TGTGCCAGCAGCCAGAGGGGTTCCTACAATGAGCAGTTCTTC
TRBV6-6,TRBJ1-5,many,TRBD1,CASTSGTGGNQPQHF,TGTGCCAGCACCTCCGGGACAGGGGGCAATCAGCCCCAGCATTTT
TRBV11-3,TRBJ2-7,few,TRBD1,CASSLWDSSYEQYF,TGTGCCAGCAGCCTCTGGGACAGCTCCTACGAGCAGTACTTC
TRBV20-1,TRBJ2-5,many,.,CSARSTGTETQYF,TGCAGTGCTAGAAGCACAGGGACCGAGACCCAGTACTTC